The present entry profiles one T cell receptor beta chain with its context. The target antigen is unknown. As for time point: week 35, safety follow-up. In the vaccine, a single dose held 300 ug of the mutant IDH1 20-mer peptide, along with topical imiquimod. The data originate from a study of a mutant IDH1 vaccine in newly diagnosed glioma. Study context: Investigators started vaccination 4-6 weeks after radiotherapy alone, or with temozolomide cycles. Week 47 marked visit V13, whereas week 35 marked visit V12. Every participant had undergone radiotherapy, temozolomide, or both before, and most underwent both. Findings and caveats of the study: Of all patients, approximately 93% showed vaccine-induced immune responses.

Trimming stripped 5 bases from V and 0 bases from J, with 11 bases between. The CDR3 is made up of 15 amino acids. CDR1 and CDR2 from the germline V gene are SEHNR and FQNEAQ (reference sequence). The method was immunoSEQ multiplex PCR; TCRdb's version includes in-frame clones alone and lacks a portion of them. The sample has roughly 69,000 clones; around 87% are singletons. The sample was PBMCs, taken from a glioma patient whose treatment included an IDH1 peptide vaccine. The TCR sequence derives from a young man with glioma. The gene calls are TRBV7-9 and TRBJ1-3; D ambiguous. The DNA for the CDR3 is TGTGCCAGCAGCGGAAGTTACTCCTCTGGAAACACCATATATTTT. It specifies CASSGSYSSGNTIYF.